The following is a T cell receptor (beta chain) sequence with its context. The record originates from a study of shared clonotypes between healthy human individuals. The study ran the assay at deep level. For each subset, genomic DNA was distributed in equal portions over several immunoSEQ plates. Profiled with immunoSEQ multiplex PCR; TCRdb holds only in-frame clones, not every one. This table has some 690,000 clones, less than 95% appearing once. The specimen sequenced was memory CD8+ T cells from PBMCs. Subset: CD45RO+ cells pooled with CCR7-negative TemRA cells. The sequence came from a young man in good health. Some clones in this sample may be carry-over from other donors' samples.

The CDR3 region is CASSPPRAGGGNEQFF. CDR3 sequence (DNA): TGTGCCAGCAGTCCCCCCCGCGCGGGAGGAGGCAATGAGCAGTTCTTC. The chain couples TRBV28 to TRBJ2-1; 8 bases fit TRBD2. The V segment lost 5 bases and the J segment 6 bases; nucleotides outside the gene matches: 12. CDR3 size: 16 residues. Germline-derived CDR1 and CDR2 are MDHEN and SYDVKM.